This T cell receptor (beta chain) was captured in a study of blood T cells in healthy people across ages. Study-level results: Naive and antigen-experienced cells were not separated, limiting conclusive comparison.

Donors ranged from 6 to 90 years old and were healthy Caucasians in Russia. CDR3 length: 13 residues. A sample-barcoded 5' primer and a J-beta primer mix were used in a second PCR of roughly 6 to 11 cycles. One entry per CDR3 protein, called by TCRdb with MiXCR from the 5' RACE reads. In the table there are hundreds of thousands of distinct CDR3 sequences, about 26% of which are singletons. A note on this clonotype: The antigen is undetermined.

This sample also belongs to another study, concerning T cells of mothers and their children.

The chain uses TRBV12-3 or TRBV12-4 and TRBJ2-5; tentatively, D is TRBD1 (5 bases). TRBJ2-7 matches the DNA end more closely, so the J call is doubtful. This clonotype was sampled from a boy aged 5 to 17 in good health. Sequencing input: blood. Written as DNA, the CDR3 is TGTGCCAGCTGCCAGGGTATCGCCTACGAGCAGTACTTC. Its translation: CASCQGIAYEQYF.